The T cell receptor beta chain described here comes from a study of brain T cells in children with intractable seizures. Repertoires were generated with immunoSEQ multiplex PCR, while TCRdb's copy carries only in-frame clones and drops some. The data show tens of thousands of clones, just over 90% seen once. In germline, CDR1 is MNHEY, CDR2 SVGAGI. The V and J ends lost 3 bases and 8 bases respectively, with 14 bases between them. This CDR3 is 14 amino acids long. The input for sequencing was peripheral blood, taken at surgery. This clonotype was obtained from a boy under two years old with tuberous sclerosis and intractable seizures. The chain combines TRBV6-5 with TRBJ2-1; D not certain. The CDR3 DNA reads TGTGCCAGCAGTTATAATAACCGACCCGATGAGCAGTTCTTC. As protein: CASSYNNRPDEQFF.